Listed here are 27 T cell receptor beta chains from one sample, sequenced in a study of shared clonotypes between healthy human individuals (dated by TCRdb to the early 2020s). Preparation of the library involved the immunoSEQ multiplex PCR assay. The immuneACCESS repertoire file appears here via TCRdb, limited to in-frame rearrangements. These files lack a portion of the clones; in checked studies, under half of the deficit traces to unresolved V genes, and the cause of the others is not known. Across this sample there are under 550,000 clones, with 95% to 97% seen only once. Together, the top ten hold 0.06% of the sample. Sequenced input: naive CD4+ T cells sorted from blood. The cell subset or site label for this specimen denotes: CD45RA+ positively selected. These receptors were taken from a woman in her twenties or thirties in good health.

The chain is built from TRBV18 and TRBJ1-3; maybe TRBD1 (6 bases). V lost 1 base and J lost 4, with 14 bases in between. The CDR3 contains 16 residues. CDR1 is KGHSH and CDR2 is LQKENI in the germline V gene. The CDR3 region has the DNA TGTGCCAGCTCACCACTTGACAGGTCGCGAGGAAACACCATATATTTT. It specifies CASSPLDRSRGNTIYF.

Here the CDR3 reads CASSLPASDTQYF. The CDR3 DNA reads TGCGCCAGCAGCTTACCGGCTTCAGATACGCAGTATTTT. The chain employs TRBV5-1 and TRBJ2-3; D uncertain. This CDR3 spans 13 amino acids. The germline V and J ends were trimmed by 2 bases and 4 bases, with 8 bases remaining between them. Germline V gives CDR1 SGHRS, CDR2 YFSETQ.

The chain uses TRBV7-3 and TRBJ2-7, with TRBD1 matching over 12 bases. CDR1 SGHTA and CDR2 FQGTGA come from the germline V gene. The CDR3 is 18 residues long. J lost 0 bases, V lost 2 bases, and 8 bases had no gene match. The DNA for the CDR3 is TGTGCCAGCAGCTTAGGAGGGACAGGGGGCCGAAGCTCCTACGAGCAGTACTTC. Translated, it gives CASSLGGTGGRSSYEQYF.

The CDR3 bases are TGTGCCAGCAGTGAATACGAGGCGGCTTGGGTTGCCGAGCAGTACTTC. Translating gives CASSEYEAAWVAEQYF. The rearrangement links TRBV25-1 to TRBJ2-7; D not resolved. Trimming shortened V by 0 bases and J by 6 bases, and 18 bases separated the two germline ends. The CDR3 is made up of 16 amino acids. Germline CDR1 and CDR2: MGHDK and SYGVNS.

This chain joins TRBV28 and TRBJ2-1; D might be TRBD2 (6 bases). V was trimmed by 6 bases and J by 4 bases, leaving 10 bases between them. The germline V gene has CDR1 MDHEN and CDR2 SYDVKM. CDR3 length: 13 residues. The DNA for the CDR3 is TGTGCCAGCAGGGAGACTAGTTACAATGAGCAGTTCTTC. Translating it yields CASRETSYNEQFF.

Comment on this clone: The CDR3 end shows no conserved phenylalanine or tryptophan, and so a read error is likely. The DNA is omitted, as the CDR3 cannot be located on it reliably, and the CDR3 follows TCRdb's listing. The chain links TRBV12-1 to TRBJ2-7; the table names TRBD2, a call not compared with the DNA. TRBV12-1 is designated a pseudogene. The CDR3 length is 11 residues, termini included. This CDR3 reads CASSFFLAGLP.

The chain uses TRBV2 and TRBJ2-4, with a possible D match to TRBD1 (6 bases). In germline, CDR1 is SNHLY, CDR2 FYNNEI. There are 15 residues in the CDR3. Trimming removed 5 bases from V and 2 bases from J, with 13 bases in between. For the CDR3, the DNA is TGTGCCAGCAGTAATTTAGACAGGACCAAAAACATTCAGTACTTC. This encodes CASSNLDRTKNIQYF.

CDR3 loop: CASSLVKNTEAFF. CDR3 coding DNA: TGTGCCAGCAGTTTGGTCAAGAACACTGAAGCTTTCTTT. The chain links TRBV27 to TRBJ1-1, with unresolved D. Germline V lookup: CDR1 MNHEY, CDR2 SMNVEV (reference sequence). Trimming removed 3 bases from V and 1 base from J, with 6 bases in between. The CDR3 contains 13 residues.

Of note for this clone: Other DNA sequences of this sample code for an identical CDR3. This sequence joins TRBV11-3 and TRBJ2-7; D not resolved. The CDR3 has 13 amino acids. V dropped 1 base and J dropped 4 bases, with 8 bases sitting between them. CDR1 and CDR2 (germline): SGHNT, YENEEA. DNA of the CDR3: TGTGCCAGCAGCTTAGGGCTGGGGTACGAGCAGTACTTC. As protein: CASSLGLGYEQYF.

The chain employs TRBV9 and TRBJ2-2; 8 bases line up with TRBD2. The CDR3 is made up of 16 amino acids. Germline lookup yields CDR1 SGDLS and CDR2 YYNGEE. J lost 4 bases, V lost 1 base, and 6 bases had no gene match. The CDR3 sequence: CASSVFFTSGTGELFF. CDR3 sequence (DNA): TGTGCCAGCAGCGTATTCTTTACTAGCGGCACCGGGGAGCTGTTTTTT.

The V gene is TRBV5-6, the J gene TRBJ1-2; a possible D gene is TRBD1 (6 bases). V was shortened by 7 bases and J by 2 bases, with 12 bases between the two germline ends. Germline lookup yields CDR1 SGHDT and CDR2 YYEEEE. The CDR3 runs to 13 residues. CDR3 residues: CASGGGFNYGYTF. The CDR3 DNA follows: TGTGCCAGCGGAGGGGGATTCAACTATGGCTACACCTTC.

The J gene is TRBJ2-2, the V gene TRBV11-2; possibly TRBD1 for D (6 bases). CDR1 is SGHAT, CDR2 FQNNGV, per germline. V was clipped by 3 bases and J by 8 bases, with 25 bases between them. The CDR3 loop spans 18 amino acids. CDR3 nucleotides: TGTGCCAGCAGCTTCTCGACAGGCCCCAATAGGGCTTTTGGGGAGCTGTTTTTT. It specifies CASSFSTGPNRAFGELFF.

This chain links TRBV7-2 with TRBJ2-3; D call uncertain. The CDR3 covers 15 residues. Germline V lookup: CDR1 SGHTA, CDR2 FQGNSA. V was shortened by 1 base and J by 1 base, with 9 bases between the two germline ends. CDR3 sequence: CASSLVAHGTDTQYF. The CDR3 nucleotides are TGTGCCAGCAGCTTAGTGGCCCACGGCACAGATACGCAGTATTTT.

Only one count was recorded for this clone. In DNA, the CDR3 is TGTGCCAGCAGCATGGGTCTAGCTGATGACGAGCAGTACTTC. It specifies CASSMGLADDEQYF. V gene TRBV21-1 combines with J gene TRBJ2-5; the table's D call, TRBD2, has no DNA check behind it. The J call may be mistaken, given a closer DNA end match to TRBJ2-7. TRBV21-1 counts as a pseudogene. This CDR3 contains 14 residues.

This rearrangement joins TRBV28 to TRBJ1-5; D perhaps matches TRBD1 (5 bases). The CDR3 is 14 amino acids. Germline lookup yields CDR1 MDHEN and CDR2 SYDVKM. Deletions cut 7 bases from V and 3 bases from J, with 13 bases between. For the CDR3, the DNA is TGTGCCAGCACCGATTTGGGGGACAATCAGCCCCAGCATTTT. Translated: CASTDLGDNQPQHF. The full variable domain, rest sourced from reference TRBV28 and TRBJ1-5, is DVKVTQSSRYLVKRTGEKVFLECVQDMDHENMFWYRQDPGLGLRLIYFSYDVKMKEKGDIPEGYSVSREKKERFSLILESASTNQTSMYLCASTDLGDNQPQHFGDGTRLSIL.

The gene calls are TRBV30 and TRBJ1-3; 7 nucleotides align to TRBD1. The CDR3 consists of 14 residues. J gave up 0 bases and V 3 bases, and 2 bases lay outside the gene matches. Germline CDR1 and CDR2: GTSNPN and SVGIG (reference sequence). CDR3 protein: CAWRGTASGNTIYF. CDR3 coding DNA: TGTGCCTGGAGAGGGACAGCCTCTGGAAACACCATATATTTT.

The CDR3 spells CASSRGTSGLNEQYF. CDR3 sequence (DNA): TGTGCCAGCAGTCGCGGGACTAGCGGGCTCAACGAGCAGTACTTC. V and J are TRBV27 and TRBJ2-7; TRBD2 aligns across 12 bases. CDR1 is MNHEY, CDR2 SMNVEV, per germline (reference sequence). V was pared by 5 bases and J by 5 bases, with 7 bases of the junction left unmatched. CDR3 length: 15 amino acids.

V and J are TRBV30 and TRBJ1-6; D perhaps matches TRBD1 (5 bases). This CDR3 spans 15 amino acids. The germline V gene encodes CDR1 GTSNPN and CDR2 SVGIG (reference sequence). V was pared by 2 bases and J by 5 bases, with 13 bases between. The CDR3 spells CAWSISWGDNSPLHF. CDR3 coding DNA: TGTGCCTGGAGTATTTCATGGGGGGATAATTCACCCCTCCACTTT.

This clone occurred once. J is TRBJ2-3 and V is TRBV7-2; the match to TRBD2 covers 7 bases. Trimming at V came to 5 bases and at J to 3 bases, leaving 8 bases not matched to a gene. The CDR3 runs to 15 residues. Germline V gene data show CDR1 as SGHTA and CDR2 as FQGNSA. The CDR3 DNA reads as TGTGCCAGCAGCCCGGCGGGAGTAGGTACAGATACGCAGTATTTT. Encoded protein: CASSPAGVGTDTQYF.

The rearrangement uses TRBV5-1 and TRBJ1-1; D call uncertain. This CDR3 contains 14 residues. V was shortened by 1 base and J by 0 bases, with 7 bases between the two germline ends. The germline V gene encodes CDR1 SGHRS and CDR2 YFSETQ. The CDR3 DNA reads TGCGCCAGCAGCTTGTTAAGGGTGAACACTGAAGCTTTCTTT. It codes for CASSLLRVNTEAFF.

The V call is TRBV29-1, the J call TRBJ1-1, with D perhaps TRBD1 (5 bases). The V gene's germline CDR1 is SQVTM and CDR2 ANQGSEA. Trimming shortened V by 7 bases and J by 0 bases, and 18 bases separated the two germline ends. This CDR3 region has 15 residues. The CDR3 sequence: CSGERTRPMNTEAFF. The CDR3, as DNA: TGCAGCGGGGAGCGGACAAGGCCGATGAACACTGAAGCTTTCTTT. The whole variable domain, remainder taken from reference TRBV29-1 and TRBJ1-1, is SAVISQKPSRDICQRGTSLTIQCQVDSQVTMMFWYRQQPGQSLTLIATANQGSEATYESGFVIDKFPISRPNLTFSTLTVSNMSPEDSSIYLCSGERTRPMNTEAFFGQGTRLTVV.

The rearrangement links TRBV27 to TRBJ2-1; D is unresolved. Germline-derived CDR1 and CDR2 are MNHEY and SMNVEV (reference sequence). This CDR3 has 14 amino acids. Trimming cost V 6 bases and J 0 bases, with 9 bases left between them. The CDR3 protein is CASRSLNSYNEQFF. CDR3 sequence (DNA): TGTGCCAGCAGGTCGTTGAACTCCTACAATGAGCAGTTCTTC.

This chain uses TRBV5-1 with TRBJ2-2; TRBD1 agrees at 8 bases. V gave up 4 bases and J gave up 6 bases; unmatched junction bases: 5. The CDR3 loop spans 14 amino acids. Germline V CDR1 and CDR2: SGHRS, YFSETQ. CDR3 bases: TGCGCCAGCAGCCAACAGACAGGGGCCGGGGAGCTGTTTTTT. Translating gives CASSQQTGAGELFF.

This chain joins TRBV28 and TRBJ2-5, with a tentative D call TRBD1 (6 bases). Trimming removed 4 bases from V and 9 bases from J, with 18 bases in between. This CDR3 is 14 amino acids long. Germline assignment: CDR1 MDHEN and CDR2 SYDVKM. The CDR3 region has the DNA TGTGCCAGCAGTTCACCCGGACAGAGAGATTCCCAGTACTTC. This codes for CASSSPGQRDSQYF.

CDR3 sequence (DNA): TGTGCCAGCAGCTCGACTAGCGGGACTCACGAGCAGTACTTC. This codes for CASSSTSGTHEQYF. The chain has TRBV11-2 and TRBJ2-7, with 11 bases lining up with TRBD2. Germline-derived CDR1 and CDR2 are SGHAT and FQNNGV. This CDR3 has 14 amino acids. The trim removed 4 bases at V and 5 bases at J, leaving 4 bases unmatched.

This clone was seen just once. The chain employs TRBV5-5 and TRBJ2-7; D might be TRBD1 (5 bases). The CDR3 runs 13 residues. Germline assignment: CDR1 SGHKS and CDR2 YYEKEE (reference sequence). Deletions cut 0 bases from V and 3 bases from J, with 7 bases between. CDR3 in DNA: TGTGCCAGCAGCTTGGCCCAGGGCTACGAGCAGTACTTC. It encodes CASSLAQGYEQYF.

The chain joins TRBV5-4 to TRBJ1-6; D is unclear. Germline CDR1 and CDR2: SGHNT and YYREEE (reference sequence). The V gene lost 1 base and the J gene lost 5 bases, with 10 bases spanning the gap. The CDR3 spans 15 residues. The CDR3 DNA sequence: TGTGCCAGCAGCTTGCGGCAGACCCATAATTCACCCCTCCACTTT. Translated, it gives CASSLRQTHNSPLHF.